A selection of T cell receptor beta chains follows, all from one sample in a study of blood T cells in healthy people across ages. A single record per CDR3 protein comes from TCRdb applying MiXCR to the 5' RACE reads. The sample lists over a million distinct CDR3 sequences, around 39% occurring once. The sequenced material came from blood. These receptor sequences come from a woman under 30 in good health. Both conserved end residues are part of each CDR3. A D gene is named only where the DNA matches it firmly. Clone size is shown for a subset of rows, as once, few, many or a class of expanded clone.

NA	TRBD2	TRBJ2-4	TRBV5-1	TGCGCCAGCAGCATCAATAGCGGGGGGGCATACACTCAGTACTTC	CASSINSGGAYTQYF
NA	NA	TRBJ1-1	TRBV27	TGTGCCAGCAGTTTCAACAGCCCGAACACTGAAGCTTTCTTT	CASSFNSPNTEAFF
few	TRBD1	TRBJ2-7	TRBV6-1	TGTGCCAGCAGCCCAAGACAGGGTCTCTACGAGCAGTACTTC	CASSPRQGLYEQYF
once	NA	TRBJ2-1	TRBV6-5	TGTGCCAGCAGTTACGGTGGAGCTGGGGTTAATGAGCAGTTCTTC	CASSYGGAGVNEQFF
NA	NA	TRBJ1-2	TRBV9	TGTGCCAGCAGCGTATCGGGGGCCGGTCCTGGCTACACCTTC	CASSVSGAGPGYTF
NA	NA	TRBJ2-5	TRBV7-9	TGTGCCAGCAGCTTTCTTATTCAGGGTCAGTTTGGAGAGACCCAGTACTTC	CASSFLIQGQFGETQYF
NA	NA	TRBJ2-2	TRBV3-1	TGTGCCAGCAGCCAAGAGCGGGCCACCGGGGAGCTGTTTTTT	CASSQERATGELFF
NA	NA	TRBJ2-1	TRBV20-1	TGCAGTGCTAGTTCTAGCTCTTTGGCCTACGAGCAGTTCTTC	CSASSSSLAYEQFF
NA	NA	TRBJ2-3	TRBV20-1	TGCAGTGCTAGATTCCCGGGACTCAACACAGATACGCAGTATTTT	CSARFPGLNTDTQYF
few	NA	TRBJ2-7	TRBV6-5	TGTGCCAGCAGTCAGACCCTTGGGTTCCCCTACGAGCAGTACTTC	CASSQTLGFPYEQYF
few	NA	TRBJ1-2	TRBV20-1	TGCAGTGCTCCACCGGCCAGGGGTGATACTAACTATGGCTACACCTTC	CSAPPARGDTNYGYTF
NA	NA	TRBJ2-7	TRBV4-1	TGCGCCAGCAGCCAAGCTGAGACAGAGGTTCGTTACGAGCAGTACTTC	CASSQAETEVRYEQYF
NA	TRBD2	TRBJ2-1	TRBV7-3	TGCGCCAGCAGCACGGGACTAGCCCTCTACACTGAGCAGTTCTTC	CASSTGLALYTEQFF
NA	NA	TRBJ1-5	TRBV20-1	TGCAGTGCTAGGGCAGAGATCAATCAGCCCCAGCATTTT	CSARAEINQPQHF
NA	NA	TRBJ2-3	TRBV2	TGTGCCGGCGCCCTGGAGAGCACAGATACGCAGTATTTT	CAGALESTDTQYF
NA	NA	TRBJ2-7	TRBV24-1	TGTGCCACCAGTGATGACATCAGCCGTCGCCGTGGGACCTACGAGCAGTACTTC	CATSDDISRRRGTYEQYF
NA	NA	TRBJ2-5	TRBV4-1	TGCGCCAGCAGCCAAGAAGGAGGGGGGGCCCAAGAGACCCAGTACTTC	CASSQEGGGAQETQYF
few	NA	TRBJ2-3	TRBV5-1	TGCGCCAGCAGCGTGGGACTTCGCACAGATACGCAGTATTTT	CASSVGLRTDTQYF
NA	TRBD2	TRBJ2-7	TRBV14	TGTGCCAGCAGCCCGGACGGGGGAGGGGACGACAATGAGCAGTACTTC	CASSPDGGGDDNEQYF
few	NA	TRBJ2-1	TRBV29-1	TGCAGCGTTGATTTCGACCTGATGGAGCAGTTCTTC	CSVDFDLMEQFF
NA	NA	TRBJ2-1	TRBV3-1	TGTGCCAGCAGCCAAGAGGGGGTGAGCTCCTACAATGAGCAGTTCTTC	CASSQEGVSSYNEQFF
NA	TRBD2	TRBJ2-5	TRBV7-2	TGTGCCAGCAGGATAGCGGGAGGGCCCTTCAATGAACAGTACTTC	CASRIAGGPFNEQYF